The sequence of this TCR beta chain was determined in a study of identical twins' blood T cells. TCRdb itself ran the 5' RACE reads through MiXCR, one entry per CDR3 protein. The top ten hold about 6% of the sample, which has 400,000 or so distinct CDR3 sequences, under 30% seen once. Trimming shortened V by 6 bases and J by 1 base, and 11 bases separated the two germline ends. Germline CDR1 and CDR2: DFQATT and SNEGSKA (reference sequence). The CDR3 is 13 amino acids. There are a few counts of this clonotype. The receptor's source is a woman aged 18-49 years in good health. The chain employs TRBV20-1 and TRBJ2-3, with a tentative D call TRBD2 (5 bases). Sequencing was carried out using PBMCs. CDR3 nucleotides: TGCAGTGCCACTCCCGGGGGCACAGATACGCAGTATTTT. Amino acids: CSATPGGTDTQYF.